This T cell receptor (beta chain) stems from a study of T cells in Graves' hyperthyroidism and ophthalmopathy. On the study more broadly: Peripheral blood was collected at initial diagnosis, before any treatment. General observations from the study: Blood shared most expanded thyroid clonotypes above 0.001. Ophthalmopathy, as predicted by the model, came a median roughly 6.8 months after the prediction.

A remark on this clonotype: The antigen is undetermined.

Germline lookup yields CDR1 MGHRA and CDR2 YSYEKL. The CDR3 has 14 amino acids. With 3 bases removed from V and 7 bases from J, the gap between germline ends came to 12 bases. Amplified TCR beta CDR3 regions derived from RNA transcripts. First-round RT-PCR targeting the TCR CDR3 was performed with the HTBI primer set. Via MiXCR, TCRdb re-called the multiplex PCR reads, giving one row per CDR3 protein. The sample contains around 350,000 distinct CDR3 sequences, approximately 13% of which appear only once. The chain employs TRBV4-1 and TRBJ2-2; D call uncertain. The clonotype comes from a young woman with Graves' hyperthyroidism. Source material: blood. For the CDR3, the DNA is TGCGCCAGCAGCCATACTATCGGCGTCGGGGAGCTGTTTTTT. Translated, it gives CASSHTIGVGELFF.